The 12 T cell receptor beta chains given below trace back to one sample, sequenced in a study of blood T cell repertoires in COVID-19. Sequenced by immunoSEQ multiplex PCR; TCRdb stores in-frame clones only, minus some. The sample has some 460,000 clones; 87% are singletons. Sequenced input: PBMCs or T cells enriched from blood (not recorded which). The receptors originated from a woman younger than 35 who had recovered from COVID-19.

V gene TRBV5-5 combines with J gene TRBJ2-5; the D gene is possibly TRBD2 (6 bases). Trimming removed 4 bases from V and 5 bases from J, with 15 bases in between. CDR3 size: 14 residues. In germline, CDR1 is SGHKS, CDR2 YYEKEE (reference sequence). CDR3 sequence (DNA): TGTGCCAGCAGCCCTGCAACTAGCACCGAGACCCAGTACTTC. The encoded protein is CASSPATSTETQYF.

The chain carries TRBV15 and TRBJ1-3, with TRBD1 matching 8 bases. V lost 8 bases, J lost 0 bases, and 3 bases stayed unmatched. Germline assignment: CDR1 LNHNV and CDR2 YYDKDF (reference sequence). The CDR3 totals 14 residues. This CDR3 is CATVDRGSGNTIYF. The DNA for the CDR3 is TGTGCCACCGTAGACAGGGGCTCTGGAAACACCATATATTTT.

This clone came up once. The J gene is TRBJ2-3, the V gene TRBV20-1; no clear D. The CDR3 covers 14 residues. The V and J ends lost 3 bases and 0 bases respectively, with 10 bases between them. Germline loops: CDR1 DFQATT, CDR2 SNEGSKA (reference sequence). CDR3 DNA: TGCAGTGCTAGTATTCGGCGGAGCACAGATACGCAGTATTTT. Its translation is CSASIRRSTDTQYF.

The chain uses TRBV10-3 and TRBJ2-5; a weak D match, TRBD2 (5 bases). Germline V lookup: CDR1 ENHRY, CDR2 SYGVKD. This CDR3 contains 13 residues. V was pared by 4 bases and J by 5 bases, with 11 bases between. The CDR3 DNA sequence: TGTGCCATCAGTGTGGAGGATGGGGAGACCCAGTACTTC. It yields the protein CAISVEDGETQYF.

This clone was seen a handful of times. This chain links TRBV5-5 with TRBJ2-1; maybe TRBD2 (5 bases). The germline V gene encodes CDR1 SGHKS and CDR2 YYEKEE (reference sequence). The CDR3 has 16 amino acids. Trimming removed 0 bases at V and 0 bases at J, with 10 bases between. CDR3 region: CASSLVRASSYNEQFF. CDR3 nucleotide sequence: TGTGCCAGCAGCTTGGTGAGGGCCAGCTCCTACAATGAGCAGTTCTTC.

The chain couples TRBV12-5 to TRBJ2-1; TRBD2 matches 8 bases. This CDR3 is 13 amino acids long. Germline V CDR1 and CDR2: LGHNT, FRNRAP. After removal of 7 bases from V and 6 bases from J, the junction contained 5 bases not matched to a gene. The chain's CDR3 is CASALREGNEQFF. The CDR3 nucleotides are TGTGCTAGTGCCCTCCGGGAGGGCAATGAGCAGTTCTTC.

The V gene is TRBV2, the J gene TRBJ1-1; no definite D call. Trimming cost V 4 bases and J 1 base, with 10 bases left between them. The CDR3 is 14 residues long. CDR1 is SNHLY and CDR2 is FYNNEI in the germline V gene. The CDR3 here is CASSVFMRNTEAFF. DNA of the CDR3: TGTGCCAGCAGTGTCTTTATGCGGAACACTGAAGCTTTCTTT.

The chain has TRBV28 and TRBJ2-4, with 13 bases matching TRBD2. CDR1 MDHEN and CDR2 SYDVKM come from the germline V gene. V lost 4 bases, J lost 6 bases, and 9 bases stayed unmatched. The CDR3 spans 17 residues. The CDR3 reads CASSSRTSGGPRNIQYF. CDR3 DNA: TGTGCCAGCAGTTCCCGGACTAGCGGGGGCCCTAGAAACATTCAGTACTTC.

The chain couples TRBV30 to TRBJ1-4; TRBD1 matches 7 bases. Trimming cost V 4 bases and J 0 bases; bases outside gene matches: 14. This CDR3 contains 18 residues. Looked up from germline, CDR1 is GTSNPN and CDR2 is SVGIG (reference sequence). The CDR3 DNA reads as TGTGCCTGGACCTCGATACAGGGGACTCATGCAACTAATGAAAAACTGTTTTTT. Translated: CAWTSIQGTHATNEKLFF.

The rearrangement links TRBV12-3 or TRBV12-4 to TRBJ1-2; no clear D gene. CDR3 length equals 13 residues. The V end was cut by 3 bases, the J end by 10 bases, with 15 bases between. The CDR3 is CASSFVLTGFYTF. CDR3 sequence (DNA): TGTGCCAGCAGTTTCGTGTTGACGGGATTCTACACCTTC.

This chain uses TRBV19 with TRBJ1-1, with 11 bases aligning to TRBD1. Germline lookup yields CDR1 LNHDA and CDR2 SQIVND (reference sequence). V gave up 10 bases and J gave up 10 bases; unmatched junction bases: 20. CDR3 length: 16 amino acids. CDR3: CATTYETGTGGRLAFF. The CDR3 DNA reads as TGTGCCACCACTTACGAAACCGGGACAGGGGGTCGTTTAGCTTTCTTT.

The chain joins TRBV5-1 to TRBJ1-6; 9 bases are shared with TRBD1. This CDR3 has 15 amino acids. V lost 9 bases to trimming and J lost 5 bases; unmatched junction nucleotides: 9. Germline V CDR1 and CDR2: SGHRS, YFSETQ. CDR3 in amino acids: CATPDRGANNSPLHF. CDR3 DNA sequence: TGCGCCACACCGGACAGGGGTGCCAATAATTCACCCCTCCACTTT.